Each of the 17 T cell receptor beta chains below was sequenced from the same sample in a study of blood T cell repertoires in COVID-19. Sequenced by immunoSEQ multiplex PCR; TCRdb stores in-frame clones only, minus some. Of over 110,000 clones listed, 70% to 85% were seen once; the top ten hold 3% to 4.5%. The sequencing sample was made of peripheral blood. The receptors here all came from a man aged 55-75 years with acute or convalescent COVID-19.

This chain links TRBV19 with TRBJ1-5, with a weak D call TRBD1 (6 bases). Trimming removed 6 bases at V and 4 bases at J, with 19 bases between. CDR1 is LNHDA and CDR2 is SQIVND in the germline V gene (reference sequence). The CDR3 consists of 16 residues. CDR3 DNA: TGTGCCAGTAGCCTAACCCGGGGGGCGATTAATCAGCCCCAGCATTTT. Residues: CASSLTRGAINQPQHF.

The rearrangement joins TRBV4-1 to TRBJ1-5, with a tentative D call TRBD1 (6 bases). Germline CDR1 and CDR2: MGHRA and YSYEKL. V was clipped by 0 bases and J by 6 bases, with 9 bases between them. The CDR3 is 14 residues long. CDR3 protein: CASSQDQGPQPQHF. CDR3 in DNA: TGCGCCAGCAGCCAAGATCAGGGGCCTCAGCCCCAGCATTTT.

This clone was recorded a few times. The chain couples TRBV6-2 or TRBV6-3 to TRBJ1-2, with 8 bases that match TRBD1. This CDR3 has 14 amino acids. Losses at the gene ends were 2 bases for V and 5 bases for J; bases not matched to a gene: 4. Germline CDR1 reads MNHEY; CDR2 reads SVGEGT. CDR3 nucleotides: TGTGCCAGCAGTTACCTGGGACAGGCTTATGGCTACACCTTC. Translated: CASSYLGQAYGYTF.

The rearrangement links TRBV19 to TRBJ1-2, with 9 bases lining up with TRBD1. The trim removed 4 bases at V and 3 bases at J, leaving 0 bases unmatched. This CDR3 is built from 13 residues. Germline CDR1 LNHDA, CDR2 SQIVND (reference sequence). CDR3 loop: CASSRDRDYGYTF. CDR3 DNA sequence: TGTGCCAGTAGTAGGGACAGGGACTATGGCTACACCTTC.

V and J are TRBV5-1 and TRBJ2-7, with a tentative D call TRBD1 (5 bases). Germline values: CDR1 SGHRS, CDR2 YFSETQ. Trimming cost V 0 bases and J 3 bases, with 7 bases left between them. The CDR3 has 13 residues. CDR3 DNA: TGCGCCAGCAGCTTGGTCCAGGGCTACGAGCAGTACTTC. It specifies CASSLVQGYEQYF.

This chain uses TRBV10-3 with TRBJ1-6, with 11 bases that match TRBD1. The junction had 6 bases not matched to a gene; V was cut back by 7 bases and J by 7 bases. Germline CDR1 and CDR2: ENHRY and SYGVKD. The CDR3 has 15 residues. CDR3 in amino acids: CAIKEGQGGNSPLHF. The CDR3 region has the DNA TGTGCCATCAAAGAGGGACAGGGGGGGAATTCACCCCTCCACTTT.

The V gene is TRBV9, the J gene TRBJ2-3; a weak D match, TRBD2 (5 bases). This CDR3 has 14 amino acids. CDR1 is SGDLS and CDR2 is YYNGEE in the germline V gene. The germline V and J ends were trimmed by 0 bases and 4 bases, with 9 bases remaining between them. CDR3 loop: CASSVGVRADTQYF. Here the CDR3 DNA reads TGTGCCAGCAGCGTAGGAGTGAGGGCAGATACGCAGTATTTT. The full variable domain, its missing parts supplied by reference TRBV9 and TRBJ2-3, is DSGVTQTPKHLITATGQRVTLRCSPRSGDLSVYWYQQSLDQGLQFLIQYYNGEERAKGNILERFSAQQFPDLHSELNLSSLELGDSALYFCASSVGVRADTQYFGPGTRLTVL.

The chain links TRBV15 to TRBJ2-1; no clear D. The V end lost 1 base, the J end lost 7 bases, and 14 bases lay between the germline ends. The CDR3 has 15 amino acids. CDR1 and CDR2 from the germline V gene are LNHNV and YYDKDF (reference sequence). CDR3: CATSRGSERTNEQFF. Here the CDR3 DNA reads TGTGCCACCAGCAGAGGGAGCGAGCGAACAAATGAGCAGTTCTTC.

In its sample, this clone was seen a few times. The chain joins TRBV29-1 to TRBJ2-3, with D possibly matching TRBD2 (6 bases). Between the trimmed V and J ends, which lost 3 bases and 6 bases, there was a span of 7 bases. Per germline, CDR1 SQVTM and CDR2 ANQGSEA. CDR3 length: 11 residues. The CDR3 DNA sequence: TGCAGCGTTGACGGAGGGGATACGCAGTATTTT. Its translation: CSVDGGDTQYF.

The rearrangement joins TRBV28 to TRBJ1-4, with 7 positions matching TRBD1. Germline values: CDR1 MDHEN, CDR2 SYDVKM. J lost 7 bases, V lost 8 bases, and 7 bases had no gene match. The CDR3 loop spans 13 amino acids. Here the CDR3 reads CASYRGRAEKLFF. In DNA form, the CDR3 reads TGTGCCAGCTACAGGGGAAGGGCTGAAAAACTGTTTTTT.

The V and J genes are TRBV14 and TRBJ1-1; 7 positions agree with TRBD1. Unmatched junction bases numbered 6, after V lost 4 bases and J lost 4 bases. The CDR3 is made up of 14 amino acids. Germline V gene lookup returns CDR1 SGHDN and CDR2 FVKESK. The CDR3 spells CASSLNRGRTEAFF. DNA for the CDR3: TGTGCCAGCAGCCTTAACAGGGGCCGCACTGAAGCTTTCTTT.

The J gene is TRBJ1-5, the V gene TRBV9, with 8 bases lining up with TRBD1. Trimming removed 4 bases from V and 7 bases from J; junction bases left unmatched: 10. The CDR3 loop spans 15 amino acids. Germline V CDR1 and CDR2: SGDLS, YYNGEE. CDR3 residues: CASSPGQAAEQPQHF. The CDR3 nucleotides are TGTGCCAGCAGCCCGGGACAGGCGGCTGAGCAGCCCCAGCATTTT.

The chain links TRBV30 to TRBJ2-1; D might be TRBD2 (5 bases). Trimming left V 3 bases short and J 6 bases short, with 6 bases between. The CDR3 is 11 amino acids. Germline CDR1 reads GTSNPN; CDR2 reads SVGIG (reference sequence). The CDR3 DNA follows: TGTGCCTGGAGGCGGGCCAATGAGCAGTTCTTC. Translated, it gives CAWRRANEQFF. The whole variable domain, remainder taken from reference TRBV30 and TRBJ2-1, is SQTIHQWPATLVQPVGSPLSLECTVEGTSNPNLYWYRQAAGRGLQLLFYSVGIGQISSEVPQNLSASRPQDRQFILSSKKLLLSDSGFYLCAWRRANEQFFGPGTRLTVL.

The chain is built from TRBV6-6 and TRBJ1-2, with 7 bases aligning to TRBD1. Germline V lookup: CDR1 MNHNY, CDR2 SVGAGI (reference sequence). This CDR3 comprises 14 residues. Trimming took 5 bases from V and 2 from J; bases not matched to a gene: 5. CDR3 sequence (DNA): TGTGCCAGCAGTGCCCCGGGACAGAACTATGGCTACACCTTC. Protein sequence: CASSAPGQNYGYTF.

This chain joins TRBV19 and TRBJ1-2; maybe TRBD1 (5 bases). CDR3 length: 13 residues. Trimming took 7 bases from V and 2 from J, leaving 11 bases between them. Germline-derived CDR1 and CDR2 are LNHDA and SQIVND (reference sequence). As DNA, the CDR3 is TGTGCCAGTACCCCAGGGTCCAACTATGGCTACACCTTC. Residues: CASTPGSNYGYTF.

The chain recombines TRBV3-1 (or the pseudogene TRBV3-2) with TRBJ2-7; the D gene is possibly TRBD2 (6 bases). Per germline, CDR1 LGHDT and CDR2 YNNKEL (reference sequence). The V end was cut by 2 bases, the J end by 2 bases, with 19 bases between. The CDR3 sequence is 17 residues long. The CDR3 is CASSQLGPAGPTYEQYF. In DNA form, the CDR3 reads TGTGCCAGCAGCCAATTAGGTCCAGCGGGTCCCACCTACGAGCAGTACTTC.

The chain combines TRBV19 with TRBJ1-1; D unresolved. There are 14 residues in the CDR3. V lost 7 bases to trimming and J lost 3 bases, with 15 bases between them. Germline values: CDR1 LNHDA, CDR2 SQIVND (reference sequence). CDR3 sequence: CASTSAGRDTEAFF. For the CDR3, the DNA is TGTGCCAGTACCTCAGCGGGGAGGGACACTGAAGCTTTCTTT.